This TCR beta chain was sequenced in a study of blood T cell repertoires in COVID-19. Whole-study context: PBMCs, B-cell-depleted T cells, or T cells were the source of the cDNA or gDNA that made up the material.

This clone was seen many times. Assay: immunoSEQ multiplex PCR; the TCRdb copy retains only in-frame clones and omits some. The profile covers around 270,000 clones, with around 82% appearing a single time and 0.7% to 1% taken by the ten largest. CDR3 size: 15 residues. Unmatched junction bases numbered 5, after V lost 5 bases and J lost 2 bases. In germline, CDR1 is GTSNPN, CDR2 SVGIG (reference sequence). Sequenced: peripheral blood. The clonotype comes from a human donor with COVID-19, enrolled during active disease. The donor label of this sample is uncertain. The V and J genes are TRBV30 and TRBJ2-5, with TRBD2 matching over 13 bases. CDR3 protein: CAWGLGLAGQETQYF. DNA for the CDR3: TGTGCCTGGGGGCTGGGACTAGCGGGACAAGAGACCCAGTACTTC.